This TCR beta chain was documented in a study of graft-versus-host responses after intestinal transplantation. Whole-study findings and limits: The highest levels of circulating GvH clones went along with early declines in HvG clones after transplant.

Generated by immunoSEQ multiplex PCR, the TCRdb table keeps only in-frame clones and is missing some. The data contain roughly 51,000 clones, around 92% of them seen just once; the ten biggest clones take up over 0.55%. With respect to this clone: Antigen specificity is unknown.

The sample in question was unstimulated CD4+ T cells sorted from spleen or lymph node cells, obtained before transplant. The sequence was obtained from a human donor who was the organ donor for an intestinal transplant.

This CDR3 reads CASTFRQGTDTQYF. CDR3 in DNA: TGTGCCAGCACGTTTCGTCAGGGTACAGATACGCAGTATTTT. The chain couples TRBV2 to TRBJ2-3; maybe TRBD1 (5 bases). The V gene lost 7 bases and the J gene lost 3 bases, with 14 bases spanning the gap. The CDR3 length is 14 residues. Germline CDR1 and CDR2: SNHLY and FYNNEI. The variable domain in full, with the rest retrieved from reference TRBV2 and TRBJ2-3, is EPEVTQTPSHQVTQMGQEVILRCVPISNHLYFYWYRQILGQKVEFLVSFYNNEISEKSEIFDDQFSVERPDGSNFTLKIRSTKLEDSAMYFCASTFRQGTDTQYFGPGTRLTVL.